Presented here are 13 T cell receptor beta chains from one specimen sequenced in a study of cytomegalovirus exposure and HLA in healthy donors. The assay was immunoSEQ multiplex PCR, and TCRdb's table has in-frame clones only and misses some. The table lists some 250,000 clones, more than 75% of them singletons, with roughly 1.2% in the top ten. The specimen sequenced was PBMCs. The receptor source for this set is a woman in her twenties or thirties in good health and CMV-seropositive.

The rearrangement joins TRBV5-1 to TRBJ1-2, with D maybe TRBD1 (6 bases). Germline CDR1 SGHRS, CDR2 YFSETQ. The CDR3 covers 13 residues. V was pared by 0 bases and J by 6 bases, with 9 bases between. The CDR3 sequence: CASSLGTAHGYTF. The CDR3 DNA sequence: TGCGCCAGCAGCTTGGGGACAGCGCATGGCTACACCTTC.

CDR3 in amino acids: CASSRQGGQETQYF. CDR3 sequence (DNA): TGTGCCAGCTCGCGACAGGGGGGCCAAGAGACCCAGTACTTC. The chain combines TRBV18 with TRBJ2-5; 9 positions agree with TRBD1. With V trimmed by 6 bases and J by 1 base, 3 bases remained unmatched. CDR3 length: 14 residues. Germline values: CDR1 KGHSH, CDR2 LQKENI.

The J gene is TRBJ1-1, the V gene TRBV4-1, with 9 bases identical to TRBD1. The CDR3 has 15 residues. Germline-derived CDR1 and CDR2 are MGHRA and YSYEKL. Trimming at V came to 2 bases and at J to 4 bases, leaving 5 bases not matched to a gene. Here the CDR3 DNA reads TGCGCCAGCAGCCAAACCGGACAGGGGCCCACTGAAGCTTTCTTT. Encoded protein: CASSQTGQGPTEAFF.

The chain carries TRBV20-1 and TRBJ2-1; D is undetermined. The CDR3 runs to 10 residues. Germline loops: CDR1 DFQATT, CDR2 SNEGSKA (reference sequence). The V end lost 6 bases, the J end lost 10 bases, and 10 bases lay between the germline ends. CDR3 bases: TGCAGTGCCCTCGGTGTGGAGCAGTTCTTC. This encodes CSALGVEQFF.

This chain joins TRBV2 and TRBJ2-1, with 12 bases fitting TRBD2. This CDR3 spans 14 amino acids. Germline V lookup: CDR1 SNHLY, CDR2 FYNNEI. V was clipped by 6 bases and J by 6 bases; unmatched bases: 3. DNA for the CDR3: TGTGCCAGCAGGCTAGCGGGAGGGCCCAATGAGCAGTTCTTC. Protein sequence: CASRLAGGPNEQFF.

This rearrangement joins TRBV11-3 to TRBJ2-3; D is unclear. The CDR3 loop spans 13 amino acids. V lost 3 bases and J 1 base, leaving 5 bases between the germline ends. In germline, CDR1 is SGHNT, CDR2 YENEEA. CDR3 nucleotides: TGTGCCAGCAGCTTTCTTGGCACAGATACGCAGTATTTT. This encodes CASSFLGTDTQYF.

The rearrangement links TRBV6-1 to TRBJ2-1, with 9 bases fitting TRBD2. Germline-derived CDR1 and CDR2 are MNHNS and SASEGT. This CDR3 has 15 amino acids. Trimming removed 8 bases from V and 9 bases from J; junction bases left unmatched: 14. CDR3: CASPRDSGSRGEQFF. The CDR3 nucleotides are TGTGCCAGCCCTCGTGATAGCGGGAGTAGAGGTGAGCAGTTCTTC.

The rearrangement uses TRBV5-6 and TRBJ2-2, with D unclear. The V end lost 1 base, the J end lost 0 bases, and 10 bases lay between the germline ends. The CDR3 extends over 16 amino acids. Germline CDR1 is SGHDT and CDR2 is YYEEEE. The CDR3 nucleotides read TGTGCCAGCAGCTTGCAGTTTGTTACGAACACCGGGGAGCTGTTTTTT. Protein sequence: CASSLQFVTNTGELFF.

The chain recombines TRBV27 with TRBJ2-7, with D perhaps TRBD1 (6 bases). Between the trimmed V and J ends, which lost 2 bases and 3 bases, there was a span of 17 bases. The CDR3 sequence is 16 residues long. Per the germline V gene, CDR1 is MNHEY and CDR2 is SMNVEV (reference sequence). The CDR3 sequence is CASSLGTLRGGYEQYF. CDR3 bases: TGTGCCAGCAGTTTAGGGACACTTAGGGGCGGCTACGAGCAGTACTTC.

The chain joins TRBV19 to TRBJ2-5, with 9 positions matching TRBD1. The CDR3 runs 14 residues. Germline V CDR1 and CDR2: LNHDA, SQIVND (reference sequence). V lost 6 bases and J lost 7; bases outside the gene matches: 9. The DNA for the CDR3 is TGTGCCAGTAGGCCACAGGGGGCTGAAGGGACCCAGTACTTC. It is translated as CASRPQGAEGTQYF.

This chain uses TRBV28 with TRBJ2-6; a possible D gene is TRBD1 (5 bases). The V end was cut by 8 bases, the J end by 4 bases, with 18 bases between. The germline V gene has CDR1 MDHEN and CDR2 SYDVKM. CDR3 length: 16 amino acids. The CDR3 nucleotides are TGTGCCAGCTTTAGGGGCAGCCTGAAAGGGGCCAACGTCCTGACTTTC. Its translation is CASFRGSLKGANVLTF.

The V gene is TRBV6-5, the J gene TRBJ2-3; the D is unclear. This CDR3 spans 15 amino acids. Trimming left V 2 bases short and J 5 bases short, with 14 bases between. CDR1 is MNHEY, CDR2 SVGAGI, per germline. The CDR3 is CASSYEGERLDTQYF. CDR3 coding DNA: TGTGCCAGCAGTTACGAAGGAGAGCGCTTAGATACGCAGTATTTT.

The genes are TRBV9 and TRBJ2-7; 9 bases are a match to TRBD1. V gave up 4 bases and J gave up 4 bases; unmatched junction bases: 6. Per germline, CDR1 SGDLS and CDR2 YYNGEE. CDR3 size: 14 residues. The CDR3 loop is CASSQGQGVYEQYF. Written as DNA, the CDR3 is TGTGCCAGCAGCCAGGGACAGGGCGTATACGAGCAGTACTTC. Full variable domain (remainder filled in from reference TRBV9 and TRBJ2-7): DSGVTQTPKHLITATGQRVTLRCSPRSGDLSVYWYQQSLDQGLQFLIQYYNGEERAKGNILERFSAQQFPDLHSELNLSSLELGDSALYFCASSQGQGVYEQYFGPGTRLTVT.